This T cell receptor (beta chain) derives from a study of T cell responses to AZD1222 COVID-19 vaccine. The CDR3 covers 14 residues. CDR1 is LNHDA and CDR2 is SQIVND in the germline V gene (reference sequence). Trimming pared 0 bases from V and 8 bases from J, leaving 11 bases between. Method: immunoSEQ multiplex PCR; TCRdb's copy keeps in-frame clones and lacks some. The table lists 90,000 to 150,000 clones, approximately 91% of them singletons. This clone was observed a handful of times. The sequence was obtained from an adult in good health. Here the sequenced sample was peripheral blood, taken on day 0 of AZD1222 vaccination. The genes are TRBV19 and TRBJ2-1; D is perhaps TRBD2 (5 bases). This CDR3 is CASSIERLAYEQFF. CDR3 in DNA: TGTGCCAGTAGTATAGAAAGGCTAGCCTATGAGCAGTTCTTC.